This T cell receptor (beta chain) was documented in a study of blood T cell repertoires in COVID-19. Whole-study context: Whether acute or convalescent, the COVID-19 samples came from the United States, Italy and Spain.

Germline V gene data show CDR1 as SNHLY and CDR2 as FYNNEI. The trim removed 3 bases at V and 7 bases at J, leaving 4 bases unmatched. There are 14 residues in the CDR3. TCRdb keeps only in-frame clones here, not all; method: immunoSEQ multiplex PCR. The sample carries 250,000 to 300,000 clones, 75% to 90% recorded once. The receptor was isolated from a man aged 25-45 years with active or convalescent COVID-19. The specimen was peripheral blood. The rearrangement links TRBV2 to TRBJ2-1, with 9 positions matching TRBD2. The DNA of the CDR3 is TGTGCCAGCAGTGACGCGGGGGGGCCGAATGAGCAGTTCTTC. Encoded protein: CASSDAGGPNEQFF. Full variable domain (missing parts from reference TRBV2 and TRBJ2-1): EPEVTQTPSHQVTQMGQEVILRCVPISNHLYFYWYRQILGQKVEFLVSFYNNEISEKSEIFDDQFSVERPDGSNFTLKIRSTKLEDSAMYFCASSDAGGPNEQFFGPGTRLTVL.